The TCR beta chain described here comes from a study of cytomegalovirus exposure and HLA in healthy donors. Overall study results and limits: An analysis was carried out at a later point. It showed that HLA-associated TCR beta chains were more clonally expanded than equally common non-associated chains. Among TCR beta chains, those listed as cytomegalovirus-associated numbered under 200. Versus the approximately 700-donor mean, an Asian-associated ancestry cluster reportedly showed fewer N-insertions in a later analysis. From TCR beta sequences, most subjects' HLA-A and HLA-B alleles were reportedly predicted accurately.

Primers: 60 Vbeta forward and 13 Jbeta reverse. TCRdb's copy holds only in-frame clones and misses some; the assay was immunoSEQ multiplex PCR. This table holds 90,000 to 150,000 clones, around 70% found once. The CDR3 is made up of 17 amino acids. Germline CDR1 ENHRY, CDR2 SYGVKD. V was clipped by 9 bases and J by 5 bases; unmatched bases: 16. Comments on this clone: Its antigen is unknown.

V is TRBV10-3 and J is TRBJ2-1, with TRBD2 matching 10 bases. The receptor comes from a woman aged 50 to 60 in good health and CMV-seropositive. Specimen: PBMCs. CDR3 bases: TGTGCCATTAACGCGGCCCAGCGGGGGGGCCTCGACAATGAGCAGTTCTTC. Encoded protein: CAINAAQRGGLDNEQFF.